The 13 T cell receptor beta chains listed next were all sequenced from one sample in a study of human T cells and chemical hapten exposure. Time point noted: healthy volunteer bleed at 2 weeks. The authors' total RNA extraction used unfractionated whole blood. TCRdb re-called the RACE reads with MiXCR, one entry per CDR3 protein. The table shows 80,000 to 100,000 distinct CDR3 sequences, with about 8.6% occurring only once. The sequenced sample was whole blood. The receptors shown here come from a female donor in good health. Some clones in this sample may be carry-over from other donors' samples.

This clonotype was counted at least ten times. V and J are TRBV20-1 and TRBJ2-1; D is possibly TRBD2 (5 bases). Trimming removed 4 bases from V and 7 bases from J, with 11 bases in between. Germline CDR1 reads DFQATT; CDR2 reads SNEGSKA (reference sequence). The CDR3 loop spans 12 amino acids. CDR3 sequence: CSANRRVNEQFF. The CDR3 DNA follows: TGCAGTGCTAACCGGCGGGTAAATGAGCAGTTCTTC.

This clonotype was seen more than once but under ten times. The V call is TRBV5-1, the J call TRBJ2-1, with unresolved D. CDR3 length: 12 amino acids. Trimming stripped 0 bases from V and 10 bases from J, with 8 bases between. CDR1 is SGHRS, CDR2 YFSETQ, per germline. CDR3 protein: CASSLDGWEQFF. The CDR3, as DNA: TGCGCCAGCAGCTTGGATGGTTGGGAGCAGTTCTTC. Filled out from reference TRBV5-1 and TRBJ2-1, the complete variable domain reads KAGVTQTPRYLIKTRGQQVTLSCSPISGHRSVSWYQQTPGQGLQFLFEYFSETQRNKGNFPGRFSGRQFSNSRSEMNVSTLELGDSALYLCASSLDGWEQFFGPGTRLTVL.

At least ten counts were recorded for this clonotype. The chain joins TRBV11-2 to TRBJ2-6, with unresolved D. CDR1 is SGHAT and CDR2 is FQNNGV in the germline V gene. This CDR3 is 19 amino acids long. The germline V and J ends were trimmed by 2 bases and 0 bases, with 17 bases remaining between them. CDR3 nucleotide sequence: TGTGCCAGCAGCTTATTGGCCGGGCAGATCCTCTCTGGGGCCAACGTCCTGACTTTC. It yields the protein CASSLLAGQILSGANVLTF.

The rearrangement joins TRBV2 to TRBJ1-4, with D possibly being TRBD1 (6 bases). The V gene lost 6 bases and the J gene lost 0 bases, with 11 bases spanning the gap. This CDR3 is built from 15 residues. Germline V gene lookup returns CDR1 SNHLY and CDR2 FYNNEI. The CDR3 sequence is CASRRRTATNEKLFF. CDR3 sequence (DNA): TGTGCCAGCAGGAGAAGGACAGCAACTAATGAAAAACTGTTTTTT.

This clonotype was found many times. The V call is TRBV11-2, the J call TRBJ1-1; unclear D gene. Trimming took off 1 base at V and 7 bases at J, with 10 bases between the two ends. Germline loops: CDR1 SGHAT, CDR2 FQNNGV. The CDR3 length is 13 residues. The CDR3 bases are TGTGCCAGCAGCTTAGTGTCGAGTTTTGAAGCTTTCTTT. It is translated as CASSLVSSFEAFF.

This clonotype appeared many times. The J gene is TRBJ2-7, the V gene TRBV29-1; unclear D gene. Germline CDR1 is SQVTM and CDR2 is ANQGSEA. The CDR3 loop spans 14 amino acids. The V and J ends lost 3 bases and 7 bases respectively, with 19 bases between them. The CDR3 coding sequence is TGCAGCGTTGAGGTTGGGTTGTCAGCGAAAGAGCAGTACTTC. As protein: CSVEVGLSAKEQYF.

This clonotype was detected a few times. This sequence joins TRBV5-4 and TRBJ2-3; D is uncertain. The CDR3 runs to 15 residues. Looked up from germline, CDR1 is SGHNT and CDR2 is YYREEE (reference sequence). Trimming stripped 4 bases from V and 1 base from J, with 13 bases between. For the CDR3, the DNA is TGTGCCAGCAGCCCAATAGAGAGGCGCACAGATACGCAGTATTTT. As protein: CASSPIERRTDTQYF.

This clonotype was counted ten times or more. The chain employs TRBV27 and TRBJ2-1, with unresolved D. Germline loops: CDR1 MNHEY, CDR2 SMNVEV (reference sequence). Trimming cost V 4 bases and J 5 bases, with 9 bases left between them. The CDR3 spans 13 residues. The CDR3 loop reads CASSWADNNEQFF. CDR3 nucleotide sequence: TGTGCCAGCAGTTGGGCAGACAACAATGAGCAGTTCTTC.

The V gene is TRBV11-1, the J gene TRBJ2-3; D might be TRBD2 (6 bases). CDR3 length: 15 amino acids. CDR1 SGHAT and CDR2 FQDESV come from the germline V gene (reference sequence). Deletions cut 2 bases from V and 5 bases from J, with 14 bases between. CDR3 region: CASSLNRGGGDTQYF. The CDR3 DNA sequence: TGTGCCAGCAGCTTAAATCGGGGAGGAGGAGATACGCAGTATTTT.

This clonotype was seen only a few times. The gene calls are TRBV5-6 and TRBJ2-3; 8 nucleotides align to TRBD2. The CDR3 contains 15 residues. Germline assignment: CDR1 SGHDT and CDR2 YYEEEE. V trimming: 3 bases; J trimming: 6 bases; junction bases outside the gene matches: 9. The CDR3 reads CASSSGLAARDTQYF. CDR3 nucleotide sequence: TGTGCCAGCAGCTCAGGACTAGCCGCTCGCGATACGCAGTATTTT.

This clonotype was counted ten times or more. V and J are TRBV6-1 and TRBJ2-3; TRBD2 matches at 12 bases. With 2 bases clipped from V and 4 bases from J, the junction kept 1 base outside the gene matches. There are 15 residues in the CDR3. Germline V gene lookup returns CDR1 MNHNS and CDR2 SASEGT. Here the CDR3 DNA reads TGTGCCAGCAGTGAACTAGCGGGAGGGCCAGATACGCAGTATTTT. Translated: CASSELAGGPDTQYF.

The chain links TRBV25-1 to TRBJ2-1; 7 positions match TRBD2. CDR1 is MGHDK and CDR2 is SYGVNS in the germline V gene. The CDR3 runs 16 residues. V lost 3 bases to trimming and J lost 3 bases; unmatched junction nucleotides: 8. This CDR3 is CASSESVAGYYNEQFF. DNA for the CDR3: TGTGCCAGCAGTGAGTCGGTAGCGGGTTACTACAATGAGCAGTTCTTC.

This clonotype came up a few times. The chain employs TRBV18 and TRBJ1-2; 7 nucleotides agree with TRBD1. Trimming took 3 bases from V and 7 from J; bases not matched to a gene: 11. Germline V gene sequence: CDR1 KGHSH, CDR2 LQKENI. The CDR3 length is 15 residues. CDR3 bases: TGTGCCAGCTCACCGACGATACAGGGGATTCGTGGCTACACCTTC. This sequence encodes CASSPTIQGIRGYTF.